These 12 T cell receptor beta chains were sequenced from one sample in a study of blood T cell repertoires in COVID-19. The repertoire was sequenced with immunoSEQ multiplex PCR; TCRdb's copy has only in-frame clones and lacks some. The repertoire holds 330,000 or so clones, with approximately 89% as singletons. Material for sequencing was PBMCs or T cells enriched from blood (not recorded which). The receptors were gathered from a man in his forties in a cohort exposed to, infected with or recovered from COVID-19 (not recorded which).

V usage is TRBV5-1 and J usage is TRBJ1-5, with D unresolved. Germline values: CDR1 SGHRS, CDR2 YFSETQ. Between the trimmed V and J ends, which lost 4 bases and 5 bases, there was a span of 10 bases. The CDR3 consists of 13 residues. CDR3 in amino acids: CASSLDTYQPQHF. The DNA of the CDR3 is TGCGCCAGCAGCCTCGACACCTATCAGCCCCAGCATTTT. Together with reference TRBV5-1 and TRBJ1-5, the CDR3 gives the full variable domain: KAGVTQTPRYLIKTRGQQVTLSCSPISGHRSVSWYQQTPGQGLQFLFEYFSETQRNKGNFPGRFSGRQFSNSRSEMNVSTLELGDSALYLCASSLDTYQPQHFGDGTRLSIL.

The gene calls are TRBV27 and TRBJ2-5; 9 nucleotides agree with TRBD2. The CDR3 contains 13 residues. Germline values: CDR1 MNHEY, CDR2 SMNVEV (reference sequence). V lost 8 bases to trimming and J lost 6 bases; unmatched junction nucleotides: 7. CDR3 DNA sequence: TGTGCCAGCGGCGGGAGGGCCGCGCAGACCCAGTACTTC. Its translation is CASGGRAAQTQYF.

This chain joins TRBV3-1 (or the pseudogene TRBV3-2) and TRBJ2-3; 8 bases are a match to TRBD2. Germline V lookup: CDR1 LGHDT, CDR2 YNNKEL (reference sequence). The V gene end was trimmed by 1 base and the J gene end by 2 bases; junction bases not matched to a gene: 5. The CDR3 consists of 16 residues. CDR3 region: CASSQGEREHTDTQYF. In DNA, the CDR3 is TGTGCCAGCAGCCAAGGGGAGCGGGAGCACACAGATACGCAGTATTTT.

The J gene is TRBJ1-5, the V gene TRBV2, with a weak D call TRBD1 (5 bases). The CDR3 is 14 amino acids. Germline lookup yields CDR1 SNHLY and CDR2 FYNNEI. The ends were cut back, 6 bases at V and 5 bases at J, with 14 bases in the middle. This chain's CDR3 is CASSSIGGDQPQHF. The CDR3 DNA is TGTGCCAGCAGCTCGATCGGGGGGGATCAGCCCCAGCATTTT.

This clone was detected once. The chain couples TRBV15 to TRBJ1-5; D is possibly TRBD1 (5 bases). The CDR3 is 13 amino acids. The V end lost 0 bases, the J end lost 6 bases, and 6 bases lay between the germline ends. CDR1 is LNHNV, CDR2 YYDKDF, per germline (reference sequence). CDR3 in amino acids: CATSRDRGQPQHF. As DNA, the CDR3 is TGTGCCACCAGCAGAGATAGGGGTCAGCCCCAGCATTTT.

The chain recombines TRBV30 with TRBJ2-5; the D is unclear. The CDR3 contains 12 residues. Per germline, CDR1 GTSNPN and CDR2 SVGIG (reference sequence). V was shortened by 0 bases and J by 4 bases, with 6 bases between the two germline ends. This CDR3 is CAWSVERETQYF. CDR3 nucleotide sequence: TGTGCCTGGAGTGTAGAGCGAGAGACCCAGTACTTC.

The chain links TRBV5-1 to TRBJ2-5; 10 positions agree with TRBD2. V lost 4 bases and J lost 5; bases outside the gene matches: 8. The CDR3 is 15 residues long. Per germline, CDR1 SGHRS and CDR2 YFSETQ. The CDR3 DNA is TGCGCCAGCAGCCCGTCTAGCGGGAGCGGGGAGACCCAGTACTTC. Residues: CASSPSSGSGETQYF. Looking up the rest from reference TRBV5-1 and TRBJ2-5 gives the full variable domain: KAGVTQTPRYLIKTRGQQVTLSCSPISGHRSVSWYQQTPGQGLQFLFEYFSETQRNKGNFPGRFSGRQFSNSRSEMNVSTLELGDSALYLCASSPSSGSGETQYFGPGTRLLVL.

The V call is TRBV21-1, the J call TRBJ2-7; the D call in the table, TRBD2, was not verified against the DNA. TRBV21-1 is designated a pseudogene. The CDR3 runs to 19 residues. The CDR3, as DNA: TGTGCCAGCAGCAAAGTTCACCACAACGACGAGCGGGAGGTCTACGAGCAGTACTTC. Amino acids: CASSKVHHNDEREVYEQYF.

This clone was seen only a few times. V usage is TRBV28 and J usage is TRBJ1-2; perhaps TRBD1 as D (5 bases). Germline loops: CDR1 MDHEN, CDR2 SYDVKM. The CDR3 sequence is 15 residues long. Between the trimmed V and J ends, which lost 6 bases and 7 bases, there was a span of 21 bases. The CDR3 bases are TGTGCCAGCAGCACAATAACCGCAGGGCTCCCTGGCTACACCTTC. Translated: CASSTITAGLPGYTF.

The chain links TRBV30 to TRBJ1-4; D not resolved. Trimming stripped 4 bases from V and 8 bases from J, with 14 bases between. Per the germline V gene, CDR1 is GTSNPN and CDR2 is SVGIG (reference sequence). There are 13 residues in the CDR3. The CDR3 region is CAWNEGRSEKLFF. The CDR3, as DNA: TGTGCCTGGAATGAGGGCAGGTCGGAAAAACTGTTTTTT.

V usage is TRBV18 and J usage is TRBJ1-2; maybe TRBD1 (6 bases). Germline V lookup: CDR1 KGHSH, CDR2 LQKENI. V lost 5 bases and J lost 1, with 11 bases in between. The CDR3 extends over 14 amino acids. CDR3 coding DNA: TGTGCCAGCTCAAGGGACACGAATAACTATGGCTACACCTTC. Protein sequence: CASSRDTNNYGYTF.

The rearrangement joins TRBV3-1 (or the pseudogene TRBV3-2) to TRBJ2-3, with 14 nucleotides matching TRBD2. Germline V gene data show CDR1 as LGHDT and CDR2 as YNNKEL (reference sequence). The length of the CDR3 is 17 residues. The V and J ends lost 5 bases and 5 bases, in that order; junction bases with no gene match: 9. The CDR3 protein is CASSSGLAGVQGDTQYF. CDR3 nucleotide sequence: TGTGCCAGCAGCTCGGGACTAGCGGGAGTCCAAGGAGATACGCAGTATTTT.